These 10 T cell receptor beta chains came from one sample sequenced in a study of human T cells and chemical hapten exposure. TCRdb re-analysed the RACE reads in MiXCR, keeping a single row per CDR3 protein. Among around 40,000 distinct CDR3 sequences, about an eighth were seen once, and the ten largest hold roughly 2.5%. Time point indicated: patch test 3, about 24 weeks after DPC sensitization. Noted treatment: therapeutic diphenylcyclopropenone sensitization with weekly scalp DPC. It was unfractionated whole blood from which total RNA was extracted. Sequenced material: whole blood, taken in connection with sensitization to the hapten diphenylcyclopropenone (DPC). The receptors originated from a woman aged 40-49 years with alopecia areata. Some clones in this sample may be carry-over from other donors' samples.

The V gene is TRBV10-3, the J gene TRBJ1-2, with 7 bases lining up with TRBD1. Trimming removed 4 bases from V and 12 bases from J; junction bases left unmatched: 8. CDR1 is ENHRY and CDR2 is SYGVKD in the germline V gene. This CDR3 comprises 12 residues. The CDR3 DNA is TGTGCCATCAGTGCCGAGACAGGGTTCCACACCTTC. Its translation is CAISAETGFHTF.

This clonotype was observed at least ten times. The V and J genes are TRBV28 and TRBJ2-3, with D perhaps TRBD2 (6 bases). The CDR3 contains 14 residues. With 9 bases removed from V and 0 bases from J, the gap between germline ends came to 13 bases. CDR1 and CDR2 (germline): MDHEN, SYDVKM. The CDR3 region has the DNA TGTGCCAGTGGGGCGGGGCACAGCACAGATACGCAGTATTTT. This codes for CASGAGHSTDTQYF.

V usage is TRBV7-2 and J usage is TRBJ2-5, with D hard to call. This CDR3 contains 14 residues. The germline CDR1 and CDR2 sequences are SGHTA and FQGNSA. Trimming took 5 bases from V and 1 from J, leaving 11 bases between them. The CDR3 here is CASSIDWFQETQYF. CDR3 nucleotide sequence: TGTGCCAGCAGCATAGACTGGTTCCAAGAGACCCAGTACTTC.

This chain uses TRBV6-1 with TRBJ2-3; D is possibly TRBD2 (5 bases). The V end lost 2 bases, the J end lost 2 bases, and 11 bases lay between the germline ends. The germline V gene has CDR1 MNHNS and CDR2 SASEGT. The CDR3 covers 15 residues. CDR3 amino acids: CASSENGLNTDTQYF. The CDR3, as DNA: TGTGCCAGCAGTGAAAACGGACTGAACACAGATACGCAGTATTTT.

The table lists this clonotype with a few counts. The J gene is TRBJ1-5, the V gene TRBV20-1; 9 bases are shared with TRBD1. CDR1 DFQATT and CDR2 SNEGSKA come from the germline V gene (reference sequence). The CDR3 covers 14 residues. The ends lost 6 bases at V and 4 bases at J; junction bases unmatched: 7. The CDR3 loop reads CSANRGQLNQPQHF. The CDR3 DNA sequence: TGCAGTGCCAACAGGGGGCAACTGAATCAGCCCCAGCATTTT.

As DNA, the CDR3 is TGTGCCATCAGTATACAGGGGCAAGGCTACACCTTC. Its translation: CAISIQGQGYTF. V usage is TRBV10-3 and J usage is TRBJ1-2; 7 bases are shared with TRBD1. Trimming removed 5 bases from V and 8 bases from J; junction bases left unmatched: 5. Germline V gives CDR1 ENHRY, CDR2 SYGVKD. This CDR3 has 12 residues.

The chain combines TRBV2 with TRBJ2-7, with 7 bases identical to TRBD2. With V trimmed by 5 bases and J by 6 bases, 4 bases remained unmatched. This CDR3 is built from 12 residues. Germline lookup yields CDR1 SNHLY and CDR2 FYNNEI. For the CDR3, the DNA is TGTGCCAGCAGTCCCCGGACTAGCGAGCAGTACTTC. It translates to CASSPRTSEQYF.

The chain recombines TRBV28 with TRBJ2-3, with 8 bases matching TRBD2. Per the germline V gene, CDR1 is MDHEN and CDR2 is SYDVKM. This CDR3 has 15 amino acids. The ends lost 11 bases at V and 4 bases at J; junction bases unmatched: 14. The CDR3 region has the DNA TGTGCCGCCGAATCGGCGGGAGGAGAGGCAGATACGCAGTATTTT. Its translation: CAAESAGGEADTQYF.

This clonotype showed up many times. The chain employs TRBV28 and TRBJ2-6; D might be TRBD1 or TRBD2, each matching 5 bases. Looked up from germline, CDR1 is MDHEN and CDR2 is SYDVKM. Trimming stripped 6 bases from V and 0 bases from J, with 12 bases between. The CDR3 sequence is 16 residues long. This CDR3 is CASSPGDVSGANVLTF. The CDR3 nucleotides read TGTGCCAGCAGCCCTGGGGACGTCTCTGGGGCCAACGTCCTGACTTTC. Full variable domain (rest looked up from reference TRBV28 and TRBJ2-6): DVKVTQSSRYLVKRTGEKVFLECVQDMDHENMFWYRQDPGLGLRLIYFSYDVKMKEKGDIPEGYSVSREKKERFSLILESASTNQTSMYLCASSPGDVSGANVLTFGAGSRLTVL.

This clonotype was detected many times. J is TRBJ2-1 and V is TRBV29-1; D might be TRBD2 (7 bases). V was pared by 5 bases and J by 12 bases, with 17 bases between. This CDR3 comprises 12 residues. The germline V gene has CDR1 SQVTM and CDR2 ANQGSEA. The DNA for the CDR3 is TGCAGCGTTCGAGGACAGCGGGGTCCGCAGTTCTTC. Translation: CSVRGQRGPQFF.